Shown below are 20 T cell receptor beta chains from a single sample sequenced in a study of cytomegalovirus exposure and HLA in healthy donors. PCR involved 60 Vbeta and 13 Jbeta primers. Profiling relied on immunoSEQ multiplex PCR, and the TCRdb table lists in-frame clones only, not all of them. The sample contains around 86,000 clones, under 9% of which appear only once. The material sequenced was PBMCs. The receptors stem from a man in his fifties or sixties in good health and CMV-seronegative.

V usage is TRBV5-1 and J usage is TRBJ1-5, with a tentative D call TRBD1 (6 bases). The CDR3 loop spans 13 amino acids. The germline V gene has CDR1 SGHRS and CDR2 YFSETQ. Trimming took off 4 bases at V and 15 bases at J, with 20 bases between the two ends. The CDR3 region is CASSPDGGGQGHF. CDR3 in DNA: TGCGCCAGCAGCCCCGATGGCGGGGGCCAGGGGCATTTT.

In this sample, this clone turned up a few times. The chain recombines TRBV9 with TRBJ2-1, with 11 bases identical to TRBD2. Germline-derived CDR1 and CDR2 are SGDLS and YYNGEE. The CDR3 runs 15 residues. Trimming took 7 bases from V and 4 from J; bases not matched to a gene: 7. The chain's CDR3 is CASSETSGNYNEQFF. The DNA of the CDR3 is TGTGCCAGCTCCGAGACTAGCGGGAATTACAATGAGCAGTTCTTC.

Ten or more counts support this clone. The chain employs TRBV10-3 and TRBJ2-5; perhaps TRBD2 as D (7 bases). The CDR3 runs to 12 residues. V was cut by 8 bases and J by 4 bases, with 11 bases left in between. Germline loops: CDR1 ENHRY, CDR2 SYGVKD. Written as DNA, the CDR3 is TGTGCCATCGGGGGGGCTGGAGAGACCCAGTACTTC. It encodes CAIGGAGETQYF.

The table lists this clone with a few counts. This CDR3 is also generated by other DNA sequences in the sample. The chain recombines TRBV2 with TRBJ1-5; TRBD1 aligns across 8 bases. There are 14 residues in the CDR3. The germline V gene has CDR1 SNHLY and CDR2 FYNNEI. V lost 7 bases and J lost 8; bases outside the gene matches: 10. Here the CDR3 DNA reads TGTGCCAGCAAAGGCAGGGGGCGTGAGGAGCCCCAGCATTTT. Translation: CASKGRGREEPQHF.

In its sample, this clone was seen a few times. The chain couples TRBV28 to TRBJ2-5; TRBD2 agrees at 14 bases. CDR3 size: 19 residues. The V gene's germline CDR1 is MDHEN and CDR2 SYDVKM. V gave up 7 bases and J gave up 5 bases; unmatched junction bases: 18. The CDR3 is CASTAEGTSGSFGRETQYF. The CDR3 nucleotides read TGTGCCAGCACTGCCGAAGGGACTAGCGGGAGTTTCGGTCGGGAGACCCAGTACTTC.

A few counts support this clone. The chain has TRBV6-1 and TRBJ2-1; D gene uncertain. The ends were cut back, 2 bases at V and 0 bases at J, with 8 bases in the middle. Germline V CDR1 and CDR2: MNHNS, SASEGT. CDR3 length equals 15 residues. The CDR3 sequence is CASSESLSSYNEQFF. CDR3 coding DNA: TGTGCCAGCAGTGAAAGCCTGAGCTCCTACAATGAGCAGTTCTTC.

J is TRBJ2-1 and V is TRBV27; TRBD2 aligns across 12 bases. The CDR3 is 17 amino acids. V dropped 5 bases and J dropped 0; count of bases not matched to a gene: 5. Germline values: CDR1 MNHEY, CDR2 SMNVEV (reference sequence). In DNA, the CDR3 is TGTGCCAGCAGTCTAGGACTAGCGGGGTTCTCCTACAATGAGCAGTTCTTC. This gives the protein CASSLGLAGFSYNEQFF.

J is TRBJ2-1 and V is TRBV27, with 13 bases fitting TRBD2. V gave up 4 bases and J gave up 4 bases; unmatched junction bases: 4. The CDR3 contains 16 residues. CDR1 and CDR2 from the germline V gene are MNHEY and SMNVEV (reference sequence). CDR3 bases: TGTGCCAGCAGTTCTCGACTAGCGGGGGGTTACAATGAGCAGTTCTTC. Residues: CASSSRLAGGYNEQFF.

This CDR3 is CSVVGENTGELFF. The CDR3 region has the DNA TGCAGCGTTGTGGGAGAGAACACCGGGGAGCTGTTTTTT. This sequence joins TRBV29-1 and TRBJ2-2; maybe TRBD2 (5 bases). This CDR3 has 13 amino acids. The germline V gene has CDR1 SQVTM and CDR2 ANQGSEA. Trimming pared 4 bases from V and 1 base from J, leaving 7 bases between.

This clone was seen more than once but under ten times. The chain recombines TRBV27 with TRBJ2-2; the D is unclear. Germline V gene data show CDR1 as MNHEY and CDR2 as SMNVEV (reference sequence). The ends were cut back, 3 bases at V and 8 bases at J, with 19 bases in the middle. This CDR3 has 16 residues. The CDR3 is CASSFTGFSTFGELFF. The CDR3, as DNA: TGTGCCAGCAGTTTTACCGGGTTTAGCACCTTTGGGGAGCTGTTTTTT.

The rearrangement links TRBV19 to TRBJ2-4; tentatively, D is TRBD1 (6 bases). The germline CDR1 and CDR2 sequences are LNHDA and SQIVND (reference sequence). V lost 7 bases, J lost 0 bases, and 13 bases lay in between. The CDR3 runs 15 residues. The CDR3 sequence: CASKTQGLAKNIQYF. CDR3 nucleotides: TGTGCCAGTAAAACGCAGGGGTTAGCCAAAAACATTCAGTACTTC.

The V call is TRBV19, the J call TRBJ2-7, with D unresolved. The CDR3 extends over 16 amino acids. Per germline, CDR1 LNHDA and CDR2 SQIVND (reference sequence). V gave up 7 bases and J gave up 3 bases, with 22 bases separating them. The CDR3 DNA reads as TGTGCCAGTACCGACGATCCAGGTGTGGGTATCTACGAGCAGTACTTC. Translation gives CASTDDPGVGIYEQYF.

J is TRBJ2-3 and V is TRBV28; maybe TRBD1 (5 bases). Germline V gives CDR1 MDHEN, CDR2 SYDVKM. CDR3 length equals 15 residues. Trimming cost V 3 bases and J 5 bases, with 15 bases left between them. The CDR3 DNA reads as TGTGCCAGCAGTTTTTGGGGCCCCTTTGAAGATACGCAGTATTTT. Its protein product is CASSFWGPFEDTQYF.

This clone has just a few counts. The V and J genes are TRBV28 and TRBJ1-1, with 9 bases fitting TRBD1. The CDR3 is 15 amino acids. Germline CDR1 and CDR2: MDHEN and SYDVKM. The V gene end was trimmed by 3 bases and the J gene end by 6 bases; junction bases not matched to a gene: 8. The CDR3 DNA reads TGTGCCAGCAGTTTTACCGGGACAGGGAAAGCTGAAGCTTTCTTT. Protein sequence: CASSFTGTGKAEAFF. Based on the CDR3 plus reference TRBV28 and TRBJ1-1, the full variable domain is DVKVTQSSRYLVKRTGEKVFLECVQDMDHENMFWYRQDPGLGLRLIYFSYDVKMKEKGDIPEGYSVSREKKERFSLILESASTNQTSMYLCASSFTGTGKAEAFFGQGTRLTVV.

This chain connects TRBV5-1 to TRBJ2-5; 9 bases match TRBD2. Looked up from germline, CDR1 is SGHRS and CDR2 is YFSETQ. V shed 1 base and J 9 bases; nucleotides not matched to a gene: 16. This CDR3 has 17 residues. CDR3 in amino acids: CASSLSLLAGQEEAQYF. CDR3 bases: TGCGCCAGCAGCTTGAGCCTACTAGCGGGCCAGGAGGAGGCCCAGTACTTC. Full variable domain (remainder filled in from reference TRBV5-1 and TRBJ2-5): KAGVTQTPRYLIKTRGQQVTLSCSPISGHRSVSWYQQTPGQGLQFLFEYFSETQRNKGNFPGRFSGRQFSNSRSEMNVSTLELGDSALYLCASSLSLLAGQEEAQYFGPGTRLLVL.

A few counts support this clone. This chain links TRBV5-1 with TRBJ2-1; TRBD2 matches 9 bases. CDR3 length: 14 amino acids. Losses at the gene ends were 7 bases for V and 4 bases for J; bases not matched to a gene: 6. Germline V lookup: CDR1 SGHRS, CDR2 YFSETQ. CDR3 sequence reads: CASSPAGGYNEQFF. The CDR3 DNA sequence: TGCGCCAGCTCCCCCGCGGGAGGGTACAATGAGCAGTTCTTC.

This clone was counted a few times. The rearrangement links TRBV28 to TRBJ1-5, with D perhaps matching TRBD1 (6 bases). Germline V gives CDR1 MDHEN, CDR2 SYDVKM. The CDR3 has 13 residues. Between the trimmed V and J ends, which lost 6 bases and 6 bases, there was a span of 12 bases. The CDR3 region has the DNA TGTGCCAGCAGCCCTACAGGGTTTCAGCCCCAGCATTTT. It is translated as CASSPTGFQPQHF.

In this sample, this clone turned up a few times. V usage is TRBV2 and J usage is TRBJ1-6; TRBD1 matches at 7 bases. The V segment lost 4 bases and the J segment 13 bases; nucleotides outside the gene matches: 7. CDR3 length: 13 residues. In germline, CDR1 is SNHLY, CDR2 FYNNEI. The DNA for the CDR3 is TGTGCCAGCAGTGCTAGACAGGGCTCTCCCCTCCACTTT. This encodes CASSARQGSPLHF.

Only a few counts were recorded for this clone. V usage is TRBV7-2 and J usage is TRBJ2-1, with 8 bases that match TRBD2. The ends lost 1 base at V and 10 bases at J; junction bases unmatched: 9. Germline V gene lookup returns CDR1 SGHTA and CDR2 FQGNSA. This CDR3 has 15 residues. The CDR3 DNA follows: TGTGCCAGCAGCTTAGAATCGGGGGGGGCTGTCGAGCAGTTCTTC. The encoded protein is CASSLESGGAVEQFF. Full variable domain (outside the CDR3, taken from reference TRBV7-2 and TRBJ2-1): GAGVSQSPSNKVTEKGKDVELRCDPISGHTALYWYRQSLGQGLEFLIYFQGNSAPDKSGLPSDRFSAERTGGSVSTLTIQRTQQEDSAVYLCASSLESGGAVEQFFGPGTRLTVL.

This chain joins TRBV19 and TRBJ2-7; 10 bases align to TRBD1. In germline, CDR1 is LNHDA, CDR2 SQIVND (reference sequence). This CDR3 contains 14 residues. The trim removed 5 bases at V and 5 bases at J, leaving 6 bases unmatched. CDR3 protein: CASSPGTGVHEQYF. CDR3 bases: TGTGCCAGTAGTCCCGGGACAGGGGTACACGAGCAGTACTTC.